The sequence of this T cell receptor beta chain was determined in a study of cytomegalovirus exposure and HLA in healthy donors. V lost 1 base, J lost 0 bases, and 8 bases lay in between. CDR1 is SGHRS, CDR2 YFSETQ, per germline. This CDR3 spans 15 amino acids. Amplification used 60 Vbeta primers and 13 Jbeta primers. TCRdb's table, derived via immunoSEQ multiplex PCR, lists solely in-frame clones and lacks some. The data contain tens of thousands of clones, almost 85% of them singletons. V gene TRBV5-1 combines with J gene TRBJ2-1; perhaps TRBD2 as D (5 bases). The sequence came from a man in his forties or fifties in good health and CMV-seronegative. Sequences were obtained from PBMCs. The CDR3 nucleotides are TGCGCCAGCAGCTTGAGTGGGAGCTCCTACAATGAGCAGTTCTTC. Translation gives CASSLSGSSYNEQFF. Based on the CDR3 plus reference TRBV5-1 and TRBJ2-1, the full variable domain is KAGVTQTPRYLIKTRGQQVTLSCSPISGHRSVSWYQQTPGQGLQFLFEYFSETQRNKGNFPGRFSGRQFSNSRSEMNVSTLELGDSALYLCASSLSGSSYNEQFFGPGTRLTVL.